The 10 T cell receptor beta chains reported below all come from one sample, sequenced in a study of cytomegalovirus exposure and HLA in healthy donors (dated by TCRdb to 2017 to 2019). The library was built by means of the immunoSEQ multiplex PCR assay. A mixture of 60 forward primers for TCR Vbeta segments and 13 reverse primers for TCR Jbeta segments was used in the multiplex PCR. This is the immuneACCESS table as TCRdb keeps it, with only in-frame sequences that have V and J called. A part of the clones is gone; compared with another copy, unresolved V genes explain less than half, and the rest is unexplained. For this sample, the table gives 200,000 to 250,000 clones. The ten largest clones take up about 0.9% of the sample. Sequencing was carried out using PBMCs. These receptor sequences come from a woman in her thirties in good health and CMV-seropositive.

The rearrangement uses TRBV18 and TRBJ1-5, with 7 nucleotides matching TRBD1. V lost 3 bases, J lost 3 bases, and 2 bases stayed unmatched. The CDR3 loop spans 14 amino acids. CDR1 is KGHSH and CDR2 is LQKENI in the germline V gene. The CDR3 here is CASSPEGANQPQHF. Written as DNA, the CDR3 is TGTGCCAGCTCACCCGAGGGGGCCAATCAGCCCCAGCATTTT. The full variable domain, in which reference TRBV18 and TRBJ1-5 provide the parts outside the CDR3, is NAGVMQNPRHLVRRRGQEARLRCSPMKGHSHVYWYRQLPEEGLKFMVYLQKENIIDESGMPKERFSAEFPKEGPSILRIQQVVRGDSAAYFCASSPEGANQPQHFGDGTRLSIL.

This chain links TRBV5-1 with TRBJ1-1, with D unresolved. Trimming removed 4 bases from V and 4 bases from J, with 11 bases in between. This CDR3 is built from 13 residues. Germline loops: CDR1 SGHRS, CDR2 YFSETQ. The CDR3 coding sequence is TGCGCCAGCAGCGCTATTAGTAGCACTGAAGCTTTCTTT. Its protein is CASSAISSTEAFF.

The rearrangement joins TRBV5-4 to TRBJ2-7, with 8 bases that match TRBD1. The CDR3 has 16 amino acids. Germline V gives CDR1 SGHNT, CDR2 YYREEE (reference sequence). V was clipped by 0 bases and J by 7 bases; unmatched bases: 12. The CDR3 is CASSLVGGRGLGEQYF. The CDR3, as DNA: TGTGCCAGCAGCTTGGTTGGCGGCAGGGGGCTGGGGGAGCAGTACTTC.

The chain carries TRBV6-1 and TRBJ1-2; tentatively, D is TRBD1 (6 bases). The length of the CDR3 is 12 residues. V lost 7 bases and J 5 bases, leaving 11 bases between the germline ends. In germline, CDR1 is MNHNS, CDR2 SASEGT. DNA of the CDR3: TGTGCCAGCAACGGACAGATTTATGGCTACACCTTC. It translates to CASNGQIYGYTF.

The DNA of the CDR3 is TGTGCCAGCAGTTTAGACAGGGGAGACTACGAGCAGTACTTC. The encoded protein is CASSLDRGDYEQYF. The chain has TRBV27 and TRBJ2-7; 8 positions match TRBD1. Germline lookup yields CDR1 MNHEY and CDR2 SMNVEV (reference sequence). The ends lost 2 bases at V and 3 bases at J; junction bases unmatched: 3. The CDR3 has 14 residues.

The chain is built from TRBV19 and TRBJ2-1; 9 positions agree with TRBD2. Trimming removed 3 bases from V and 2 bases from J; junction bases left unmatched: 5. Germline values: CDR1 LNHDA, CDR2 SQIVND (reference sequence). The CDR3 length is 16 residues. The CDR3 DNA reads as TGTGCCAGTAGTATTTTCGGCGGGAGGGCCTACAATGAGCAGTTCTTC. Its translation is CASSIFGGRAYNEQFF.

The rearrangement uses TRBV11-2 and TRBJ2-7, with TRBD1 matching 7 bases. V shed 4 bases, J shed 5 bases, and the junction held 14 bases outside the gene matches. The CDR3 totals 16 residues. The germline V gene has CDR1 SGHAT and CDR2 FQNNGV. CDR3: CASSSVGQAPHHEQYF. DNA of the CDR3: TGTGCCAGCAGCTCGGTCGGACAGGCCCCACACCACGAGCAGTACTTC.

The rearrangement links TRBV19 to TRBJ1-4, with D perhaps TRBD1 (6 bases). Germline V lookup: CDR1 LNHDA, CDR2 SQIVND (reference sequence). The CDR3 has 18 amino acids. V was pared by 6 bases and J by 7 bases, with 27 bases between. The chain's CDR3 is CASSMGRGLRDNSEKLFF. CDR3 sequence (DNA): TGTGCCAGTAGCATGGGGAGGGGCCTCCGGGACAACAGTGAAAAACTGTTTTTT.

The chain couples TRBV7-2 to TRBJ1-5; D not resolved. This CDR3 spans 16 amino acids. The germline V gene has CDR1 SGHTA and CDR2 FQGNSA. The V end lost 1 base, the J end lost 3 bases, and 13 bases lay between the germline ends. CDR3 sequence: CASSLVGGQNNQPQHF. CDR3 DNA: TGTGCCAGCAGCTTAGTAGGTGGGCAGAACAATCAGCCCCAGCATTTT.

CDR3 in amino acids: CASSRRAGSGNTIYF. Written as DNA, the CDR3 is TGTGCCAGCTCACGAAGGGCGGGCTCGGGAAACACCATATATTTT. J is TRBJ2-2 and V is TRBV18; no clear D. The J call is doubtful: the DNA matches TRBJ1-3 better. Germline V gene sequence: CDR1 KGHSH, CDR2 LQKENI. The CDR3 is made up of 15 amino acids.